This T cell receptor beta chain is drawn from a study of vaccination effects on CD4 cells after COVID-19. This CDR3 comprises 15 residues. V lost 2 bases and J 1 base, leaving 9 bases between the germline ends. The germline gives CDR1 MNHEY, CDR2 SVGAGI. The assay was immunoSEQ multiplex PCR, and TCRdb's table has in-frame clones only and misses some. The sample holds about 24,000 clones; 69% are singletons and the top ten take about 8%. Study results and caveats: Substantial clonal contraction characterized both infection- and vaccine-induced clones late after vaccination.

Antigen-specific CD4+ T cells were first expanded with viral peptide pools by the ViraFEST assay and only then sequenced. Once cultured for approximately eleven days, the cells underwent separation to obtain CD4+ T cells. Vaccination of participants consisted of two doses of either the BNT162b2 or mRNA-1273 vaccine. Vaccine recipients, nucleocapsid antibody negative, had no prior SARS-CoV-2 infection. IL-2 medium supplanted half the medium on days 3 and 7. As concerns this clone: The antigen remains unidentified.

The sample in question was CD4+ T cells from PBMCs cultured with SARS-CoV-2 spike peptides, obtained after COVID-19 vaccination. The V and J genes are TRBV6-5 and TRBJ2-1; unclear D gene. This receptor was obtained from a human donor who received a COVID-19 vaccine. The CDR3 reads CASSYVSLSYNEQFF. For the CDR3, the DNA is TGTGCCAGCAGTTACGTCAGCCTATCCTACAATGAGCAGTTCTTC.